Listed below are T cell receptor beta chains from one sample, sequenced in a study of technical replicates of blood from a handful of donors. TCRdb's table, derived via immunoSEQ multiplex PCR, lists solely in-frame clones and lacks some. Counted here are approximately 87,000 clones, 85% to 95% occurring once; the ten biggest clones make up 0.3% to 0.35%. Sample: T cells isolated from PBMCs. These receptors were obtained from a human donor in good health. The CDR3 runs from the conserved cysteine through the conserved F or W. The order of the fields is D gene, clone size, J gene, V gene, CDR3 protein, CDR3 DNA. A D gene is named only where the DNA matches it firmly. Clone size is not always given. Where it is, it says once, few, many or a class for expanded clones.

d_gene: .
abundance: once
j_gene: TRBJ1-5
v_gene: TRBV5-6
CDR3aa: CASSFRGNQPQHF
CDR3nt: TGTGCCAGCAGCTTCAGGGGCAATCAGCCCCAGCATTTT

d_gene: .
abundance: .
j_gene: TRBJ2-3
v_gene: TRBV5-1
CDR3aa: CASSLTAPRDTQYF
CDR3nt: TGCGCCAGCAGCTTGACAGCCCCGAGAGATACGCAGTATTTT

d_gene: .
abundance: .
j_gene: TRBJ1-1
v_gene: TRBV2
CDR3aa: CASSDLVSSFGSINTEAFF
CDR3nt: TGTGCCAGCAGTGATCTCGTCTCGTCTTTCGGGAGCATTAACACTGAAGCTTTCTTT

d_gene: .
abundance: .
j_gene: TRBJ2-5
v_gene: TRBV21-1
CDR3aa: CASSKEGLGQTLKETQYF
CDR3nt: TGTGCCAGCAGCAAAGAGGGCTTGGGACAGACCTTGAAAGAGACCCAGTACTTC

d_gene: .
abundance: .
j_gene: TRBJ2-7
v_gene: TRBV5-4
CDR3aa: CASSQEQGSSYEQYF
CDR3nt: TGTGCCAGCAGCCAAGAGCAGGGAAGCTCCTACGAGCAGTACTTC

d_gene: .
abundance: .
j_gene: TRBJ1-5
v_gene: TRBV18
CDR3aa: CASSDRTASGNQPQHF
CDR3nt: TGTGCCAGCTCAGATCGGACAGCTTCTGGGAATCAGCCCCAGCATTTT

d_gene: TRBD2
abundance: .
j_gene: TRBJ2-1
v_gene: TRBV5-1
CDR3aa: CASSLGLAGGENEQFF
CDR3nt: TGCGCCAGCAGCCTGGGACTAGCGGGAGGAGAAAATGAGCAGTTCTTC

d_gene: TRBD1
abundance: .
j_gene: TRBJ1-5
v_gene: TRBV18
CDR3aa: CASSPQDRPIHQPQHF
CDR3nt: TGTGCCAGCTCACCTCAGGACAGGCCCATCCATCAGCCCCAGCATTTT

d_gene: TRBD1
abundance: .
j_gene: TRBJ1-2
v_gene: TRBV4-2
CDR3aa: CASYRGGYTF
CDR3nt: TGTGCCAGCTACAGGGGCGGCTACACCTTC

d_gene: .
abundance: .
j_gene: TRBJ1-3
v_gene: TRBV10-1
CDR3aa: CASSDTRFDTIYF
CDR3nt: TGCGCCAGCAGTGATACCAGGTTTGACACCATATATTTT

d_gene: .
abundance: .
j_gene: TRBJ1-5
v_gene: TRBV27
CDR3aa: CASSFYVGQLQHF
CDR3nt: TGTGCCAGCAGTTTTTATGTGGGCCAGCTCCAGCATTTT

d_gene: .
abundance: .
j_gene: TRBJ1-5
v_gene: TRBV14
CDR3aa: CASTLTGPQHF
CDR3nt: TGTGCCAGCACCCTAACAGGGCCCCAGCATTTT

d_gene: TRBD2
abundance: .
j_gene: TRBJ2-7
v_gene: TRBV5-6
CDR3aa: CASSFGGGPGDEQYF
CDR3nt: TGTGCCAGCAGCTTTGGCGGGGGGCCAGGTGACGAGCAGTACTTC

d_gene: TRBD1
abundance: .
j_gene: TRBJ1-2
v_gene: TRBV5-4
CDR3aa: CASSTGTGNYGYTF
CDR3nt: TGTGCCAGCAGCACCGGGACAGGGAACTATGGCTACACCTTC

d_gene: .
abundance: once
j_gene: TRBJ1-1
v_gene: TRBV2
CDR3aa: CASRRSGTNTEAFF
CDR3nt: TGTGCCAGCAGGCGAAGCGGGACGAACACTGAAGCTTTCTTT

d_gene: TRBD1
abundance: .
j_gene: TRBJ2-7
v_gene: TRBV5-1
CDR3aa: CASRGTTGGGEQYF
CDR3nt: TGCGCCAGCAGGGGAACGACAGGGGGCGGCGAGCAGTACTTC

d_gene: .
abundance: .
j_gene: TRBJ2-1
v_gene: TRBV9
CDR3aa: CASSDSREQFF
CDR3nt: TGTGCCAGCAGTGATAGTCGTGAGCAGTTCTTC

d_gene: .
abundance: .
j_gene: TRBJ2-3
v_gene: TRBV7-3
CDR3aa: CASSFTADTQYF
CDR3nt: TGTGCCAGCAGTTTTACAGCAGATACGCAGTATTTT

d_gene: TRBD1
abundance: .
j_gene: TRBJ2-7
v_gene: TRBV27
CDR3aa: CATRQGHEQYF
CDR3nt: TGTGCCACCCGACAGGGCCACGAGCAGTACTTC

d_gene: TRBD2
abundance: .
j_gene: TRBJ2-7
v_gene: TRBV4-1
CDR3aa: CASRQTSSGTYEQYF
CDR3nt: TGCGCCAGCAGGCAAACAAGTAGCGGGACTTACGAGCAGTACTTC

d_gene: .
abundance: once
j_gene: TRBJ2-5
v_gene: TRBV14
CDR3aa: CASSRTLQETQYF
CDR3nt: TGTGCCAGCAGCCGAACTTTACAAGAGACCCAGTACTTC

d_gene: TRBD2
abundance: .
j_gene: TRBJ2-7
v_gene: TRBV6-5
CDR3aa: CASSYSTSGRGYEQYF
CDR3nt: TGTGCCAGCAGTTACTCGACTAGCGGGAGGGGGTACGAGCAGTACTTC

d_gene: TRBD2
abundance: .
j_gene: TRBJ2-3
v_gene: TRBV5-1
CDR3aa: CASSSGLAATDTQYF
CDR3nt: TGCGCCAGCAGCTCGGGACTAGCGGCAACAGATACGCAGTATTTT

d_gene: TRBD1
abundance: .
j_gene: TRBJ2-3
v_gene: TRBV6-6
CDR3aa: CASSPTGGGGTDTQYF
CDR3nt: TGTGCCAGCAGTCCTACAGGGGGAGGAGGCACAGATACGCAGTATTTT

d_gene: .
abundance: .
j_gene: TRBJ1-2
v_gene: TRBV2
CDR3aa: CASSALKGRSGYTF
CDR3nt: TGTGCCAGCAGTGCGTTAAAGGGGCGGTCTGGCTACACCTTC

d_gene: .
abundance: .
j_gene: TRBJ2-1
v_gene: TRBV7-3
CDR3aa: CASSLYASPSYNEQFF
CDR3nt: TGTGCCAGCAGCTTATATGCGTCCCCGTCCTACAATGAGCAGTTCTTC

d_gene: .
abundance: .
j_gene: TRBJ2-5
v_gene: TRBV5-1
CDR3aa: CASSRERETQYF
CDR3nt: TGCGCCAGCAGCCGGGAGAGGGAGACCCAGTACTTC

d_gene: .
abundance: .
j_gene: TRBJ2-1
v_gene: TRBV11-1
CDR3aa: CASSAGLEYNEQFF
CDR3nt: TGTGCCAGCAGCGCGGGACTCGAATACAATGAGCAGTTCTTC

d_gene: TRBD2
abundance: .
j_gene: TRBJ2-3
v_gene: TRBV5-4
CDR3aa: CASSLGGRGWDTQYF
CDR3nt: TGTGCCAGCAGCTTAGGCGGGAGAGGATGGGATACGCAGTATTTT

d_gene: .
abundance: .
j_gene: TRBJ2-7
v_gene: TRBV30
CDR3aa: CAWSLGHATGEQYF
CDR3nt: TGTGCCTGGTCGCTCGGCCACGCGACGGGGGAGCAGTACTTC

d_gene: TRBD2
abundance: .
j_gene: TRBJ2-7
v_gene: TRBV6-6
CDR3aa: CASSSLAGGVSLEQYF
CDR3nt: TGTGCCAGCAGCTCCCTAGCGGGAGGCGTCTCCCTCGAGCAGTACTTC

d_gene: TRBD1
abundance: .
j_gene: TRBJ2-5
v_gene: TRBV28
CDR3aa: CASIATGGMETQYF
CDR3nt: TGTGCCAGCATTGCGACAGGGGGCATGGAGACCCAGTACTTC

d_gene: TRBD2
abundance: .
j_gene: TRBJ2-4
v_gene: TRBV19
CDR3aa: CASSIESGRNIQYF
CDR3nt: TGTGCCAGTAGTATAGAGAGCGGGAGAAACATTCAGTACTTC

d_gene: .
abundance: .
j_gene: TRBJ2-5
v_gene: TRBV18
CDR3aa: CASSPSTGRSQETQYF
CDR3nt: TGTGCCAGCTCACCAAGCACAGGGCGTTCCCAAGAGACCCAGTACTTC

d_gene: .
abundance: .
j_gene: TRBJ2-5
v_gene: TRBV6-1
CDR3aa: CASSEVGAKGTQYF
CDR3nt: TGTGCCAGCAGTGAAGTGGGAGCCAAAGGGACCCAGTACTTC

d_gene: TRBD2
abundance: .
j_gene: TRBJ2-1
v_gene: TRBV28
CDR3aa: CASIWGTNYNEQFF
CDR3nt: TGTGCCAGCATATGGGGGACTAACTACAATGAGCAGTTCTTC

d_gene: .
abundance: .
j_gene: TRBJ1-1
v_gene: TRBV7-3
CDR3aa: CASSATGGWTEAFF
CDR3nt: TGTGCCAGCAGCGCGACAGGAGGATGGACTGAAGCTTTCTTT

d_gene: TRBD1
abundance: .
j_gene: TRBJ1-2
v_gene: TRBV7-2
CDR3aa: CASSSDREGYGYTF
CDR3nt: TGTGCCAGCAGCTCGGACAGGGAGGGCTATGGCTACACCTTC

d_gene: .
abundance: .
j_gene: TRBJ1-1
v_gene: TRBV23-1
CDR3aa: CASILSMAEGTEAFF
CDR3nt: TGCGCCAGCATCCTATCCATGGCCGAGGGCACTGAAGCTTTCTTT

d_gene: TRBD2
abundance: .
j_gene: TRBJ2-7
v_gene: TRBV27
CDR3aa: CASMAGRGGNEQYF
CDR3nt: TGTGCCAGCATGGCGGGGCGCGGGGGAAACGAGCAGTACTTC

d_gene: TRBD1
abundance: .
j_gene: TRBJ1-1
v_gene: TRBV15
CDR3aa: CATSLGTGNLYTEAFF
CDR3nt: TGTGCCACCTCTTTAGGGACAGGGAATCTCTACACTGAAGCTTTCTTT

d_gene: .
abundance: .
j_gene: TRBJ2-7
v_gene: TRBV5-1
CDR3aa: CASSLSRSSYEQYF
CDR3nt: TGCGCCAGCAGCTTGTCACGGTCTTCCTACGAGCAGTACTTC

d_gene: TRBD2
abundance: .
j_gene: TRBJ2-5
v_gene: TRBV15
CDR3aa: CATSQPAGGTQETQYF
CDR3nt: TGTGCCACCAGCCAACCGGCGGGGGGTACACAAGAGACCCAGTACTTC

d_gene: TRBD1
abundance: .
j_gene: TRBJ2-7
v_gene: TRBV19
CDR3aa: CASSAGQGDYEQYF
CDR3nt: TGTGCCAGTAGTGCGGGACAGGGCGACTACGAGCAGTACTTC

d_gene: .
abundance: .
j_gene: TRBJ1-2
v_gene: TRBV20-1
CDR3aa: CSVDYGYTF
CDR3nt: TGCAGTGTCGACTATGGCTACACCTTC

d_gene: TRBD1
abundance: .
j_gene: TRBJ2-1
v_gene: TRBV7-2
CDR3aa: CASTRDSREQFF
CDR3nt: TGTGCCAGCACCCGGGACAGCCGTGAGCAGTTCTTC

d_gene: .
abundance: .
j_gene: TRBJ1-5
v_gene: TRBV28
CDR3aa: CASRTALNQPQHF
CDR3nt: TGTGCCAGCAGGACAGCTTTAAATCAGCCCCAGCATTTT

d_gene: .
abundance: few
j_gene: TRBJ1-1
v_gene: TRBV30
CDR3aa: CAWSAKGVTEAFF
CDR3nt: TGTGCCTGGAGTGCCAAGGGAGTGACTGAAGCTTTCTTT

d_gene: .
abundance: .
j_gene: TRBJ2-2
v_gene: TRBV5-1
CDR3aa: CASSPRGPSTGELFF
CDR3nt: TGCGCCAGCAGCCCCCGGGGTCCCAGCACCGGGGAGCTGTTTTTT

d_gene: .
abundance: once
j_gene: TRBJ2-2
v_gene: TRBV4-1
CDR3aa: CASSQVEGFRLEQLVTGELFF
CDR3nt: TGCGCCAGCAGCCAAGTGGAGGGCTTTCGACTAGAGCAGTTGGTCACCGGGGAGCTGTTTTTT

d_gene: .
abundance: .
j_gene: TRBJ1-1
v_gene: TRBV28
CDR3aa: CASSLGARAFF
CDR3nt: TGTGCCAGCAGTTTGGGGGCAAGAGCTTTCTTT

d_gene: TRBD2
abundance: .
j_gene: TRBJ2-1
v_gene: TRBV4-3
CDR3aa: CASSQGLAGLYNEQFF
CDR3nt: TGCGCCAGCAGCCAAGGACTAGCGGGACTCTACAATGAGCAGTTCTTC

d_gene: .
abundance: .
j_gene: TRBJ2-5
v_gene: TRBV19
CDR3aa: CASSNSGGPPETQYF
CDR3nt: TGTGCCAGTAGCAACTCCGGGGGTCCACCGGAGACCCAGTACTTC

d_gene: TRBD1
abundance: .
j_gene: TRBJ1-2
v_gene: TRBV15
CDR3aa: CATSTGTENYGYTF
CDR3nt: TGTGCCACCAGCACCGGGACAGAAAACTATGGCTACACCTTC

d_gene: TRBD1
abundance: .
j_gene: TRBJ2-7
v_gene: TRBV27
CDR3aa: CASSLDRGRSQQYF
CDR3nt: TGTGCCAGCAGTTTGGACAGGGGGCGCAGTCAGCAGTACTTC

d_gene: TRBD2
abundance: once
j_gene: TRBJ2-3
v_gene: TRBV2
CDR3aa: CASRISGSEGDTQYF
CDR3nt: TGTGCCAGCAGGATTAGCGGGAGCGAGGGAGATACGCAGTATTTT